Sequencing of this TCR beta chain was carried out in a study of TIL therapy for anti-PD-1-resistant metastatic lung cancer. As for the study in general: By whole-exome sequencing, median non-synonymous tumor mutation burden was around 1.5 mutations per megabase.

Note on this clone: Its antigen is undetermined.

Study-level points and caveats: The baseline peripheral repertoire was partially replaced by infused TIL clonotypes that later decayed.

The time point denotes: pre-treatment sample, taken before nivolumab and TIL therapy. Adults with stage 4 NSCLC were enrolled in a phase I trial. The germline V gene encodes CDR1 SGHAT and CDR2 FQNNGV. V was cut by 2 bases and J by 3 bases, with 14 bases left in between. The CDR3 sequence is 16 residues long. Sequencing used immunoSEQ v3. Clones were sequenced by immunoSEQ multiplex PCR, and TCRdb holds only the in-frame ones, with some missing. The sample records about 50,000 clones, about 80% being singletons. The starting material was blood, obtained at baseline. The receptor comes from a woman aged 25-85 years with non-small cell lung cancer. The chain links TRBV11-2 to TRBJ1-3; no reliable D call. The CDR3 DNA reads as TGTGCCAGCAGCTTACGACACTACCGAAATGGAAACACCATATATTTT. Translating it yields CASSLRHYRNGNTIYF.